Shown below are 7 T cell receptor beta chains from a single sample sequenced in a study of T cells in Graves' hyperthyroidism and ophthalmopathy. The TCR beta CDR3 regions underwent amplification using RNA transcripts as the source. The study used the HTBI primer set for a first-round RT-PCR of the TCR CDR3. TCRdb reprocessed the multiplex PCR reads via MiXCR and lists one record per CDR3 protein. The sample records approximately 380,000 distinct CDR3 sequences, over 13% being singletons. The material sequenced was blood. The receptors stem from a man aged 45 to 65 with Graves' ophthalmopathy.

This chain joins TRBV20-1 and TRBJ2-3; 14 bases map to TRBD2. The V segment lost 1 base and the J segment 3 bases; nucleotides outside the gene matches: 6. This CDR3 has 17 amino acids. The germline V gene has CDR1 DFQATT and CDR2 SNEGSKA (reference sequence). The DNA of the CDR3 is TGCAGTGCTAGAGGGGTGGGACTAGCGGGAGTAACAGATACGCAGTATTTT. Translating it yields CSARGVGLAGVTDTQYF.

The table lists this clonotype with many counts. The chain couples TRBV3-1 to TRBJ2-2, with D possibly being TRBD2 (5 bases). Germline loops: CDR1 LGHDT, CDR2 YNNKEL (reference sequence). Between the trimmed V and J ends, which lost 1 base and 1 base, there was a span of 7 bases. This CDR3 has 15 amino acids. In nucleotides, the CDR3 is TGTGCCAGCAGCCAAGGGACTCTGAACACCGGGGAGCTGTTTTTT. Translating gives CASSQGTLNTGELFF.

This clonotype was counted many times. V is TRBV7-2 and J is TRBJ2-5; D is unclear. The V end lost 5 bases, the J end lost 4 bases, and 8 bases lay between the germline ends. Germline V gene data show CDR1 as SGHTA and CDR2 as FQGNSA. CDR3 length: 12 amino acids. The CDR3 here is CASSPLRETQYF. CDR3 nucleotides: TGTGCCAGCAGCCCCCTCCGAGAGACCCAGTACTTC.

There are a few counts of this clonotype. This sequence joins TRBV20-1 and TRBJ2-1; TRBD2 agrees at 9 bases. With V trimmed by 3 bases and J by 0 bases, 9 bases remained unmatched. This CDR3 region has 17 residues. CDR1 is DFQATT and CDR2 is SNEGSKA in the germline V gene (reference sequence). The CDR3 loop is CSARGAGGFPSYNEQFF. The DNA for the CDR3 is TGCAGTGCTAGGGGAGCGGGAGGTTTCCCCTCCTACAATGAGCAGTTCTTC.

This clonotype was found many times. The rearrangement uses TRBV30 and TRBJ2-1; D tentatively reads TRBD1 or TRBD2 (5 bases each). Germline CDR1 is GTSNPN and CDR2 is SVGIG (reference sequence). The CDR3 runs 13 residues. V shed 4 bases and J shed 3 bases, with 10 bases lying between them. CDR3 DNA: TGTGCCTGGACTAGGGACCACTACAATGAGCAGTTCTTC. Residues: CAWTRDHYNEQFF.

The J gene is TRBJ1-1, the V gene TRBV10-3; TRBD1 matches at 7 bases. CDR1 is ENHRY, CDR2 SYGVKD, per germline. This CDR3 comprises 13 residues. The V and J ends lost 2 bases and 5 bases, in that order; junction bases with no gene match: 2. This chain's CDR3 is CAISEAGGTEAFF. CDR3 nucleotide sequence: TGTGCCATCAGTGAGGCAGGGGGAACTGAAGCTTTCTTT.

This clonotype occurred many times. The chain is built from TRBV7-9 and TRBJ1-5; 9 bases are a match to TRBD1. The CDR3 is 13 residues long. Looked up from germline, CDR1 is SEHNR and CDR2 is FQNEAQ (reference sequence). V lost 6 bases and J lost 9; bases outside the gene matches: 6. The CDR3 loop is CASSTTGGWPQHF. CDR3 bases: TGTGCCAGCAGTACGACAGGGGGATGGCCCCAGCATTTT.